The 7 T cell receptor beta chains below were found in one sample sequenced in a study of T cell changes during pregnancy in multiple sclerosis. Assay: immunoSEQ multiplex PCR; the TCRdb copy retains only in-frame clones and omits some. The sample gives around 36,000 clones, 92% of which show up once; approximately 12% is in the top ten. The material sequenced was CD8+ T cells from peripheral blood mononuclear cells, taken in the first trimester of pregnancy. Every receptor here comes from a female donor with multiple sclerosis, enrolled in a pregnancy study.

The chain uses TRBV7-9 and TRBJ2-4; D gene unclear. CDR3 length: 14 amino acids. V dropped 3 bases and J dropped 8 bases, with 14 bases sitting between them. The germline V gene encodes CDR1 SEHNR and CDR2 FQNEAQ (reference sequence). The CDR3 region is CASSFGAVPDIQYF. CDR3 sequence (DNA): TGTGCCAGCAGCTTTGGTGCGGTTCCGGACATTCAGTACTTC.

The chain couples TRBV25-1 to TRBJ2-7, with D possibly TRBD1 on 6 matching bases. This CDR3 region has 13 residues. V was pared by 8 bases and J by 0 bases, with 11 bases between. The germline CDR1 and CDR2 sequences are MGHDK and SYGVNS. The CDR3, as DNA: TGTGCCAGCCAGTGGACAGACTCCTACGAGCAGTACTTC. This sequence encodes CASQWTDSYEQYF.

The chain carries TRBV7-9 and TRBJ1-2; 10 bases map to TRBD1. CDR3 length: 16 amino acids. Germline V gene lookup returns CDR1 SEHNR and CDR2 FQNEAQ (reference sequence). V lost 4 bases, J lost 4 bases, and 9 bases stayed unmatched. CDR3 loop: CASSSTRDRGFYGYTF. In nucleotides, the CDR3 is TGTGCCAGCAGCTCGACCAGGGACAGGGGATTCTATGGCTACACCTTC.

This chain connects TRBV6-5 to TRBJ1-1; 11 bases are a match to TRBD1. The CDR3 runs to 14 residues. Germline CDR1 and CDR2: MNHEY and SVGAGI. The V gene end was trimmed by 11 bases and the J gene end by 4 bases; junction bases not matched to a gene: 9. As DNA, the CDR3 is TGTGCCTCCGGGACAGGGGGGTCGGTCACTGAAGCTTTCTTT. Translated: CASGTGGSVTEAFF.

CDR3 residues: CASSPLAGGPTDTQYF. In DNA, the CDR3 is TGTGCCAGCAGTCCTCTAGCGGGGGGACCCACAGATACGCAGTATTTT. The chain recombines TRBV6-6 with TRBJ2-3, with 11 positions matching TRBD2. This CDR3 has 16 amino acids. V shed 5 bases and J 2 bases; nucleotides not matched to a gene: 6. The V gene's germline CDR1 is MNHNY and CDR2 SVGAGI (reference sequence).

This clone was found many times. The V gene is TRBV9, the J gene TRBJ1-2; tentative D call: TRBD1 (6 bases). The ends were cut back, 4 bases at V and 4 bases at J, with 17 bases in the middle. The CDR3 has 15 amino acids. Germline-derived CDR1 and CDR2 are SGDLS and YYNGEE. The CDR3 DNA sequence: TGTGCCAGCAGCCCCGTGGTAACAGGGCTCTATGGCTACACCTTC. Encoded protein: CASSPVVTGLYGYTF.

V and J are TRBV5-1 and TRBJ1-1; D ambiguous. CDR1 and CDR2 (germline): SGHRS, YFSETQ. This CDR3 region has 14 residues. Trimming pared 0 bases from V and 1 base from J, leaving 7 bases between. CDR3 coding DNA: TGCGCCAGCAGCTTGGACAGAAAGAACACTGAAGCTTTCTTT. Translation gives CASSLDRKNTEAFF.